This T cell receptor (beta chain) was captured by sequencing in a study of Ad26.COV2.S vaccination and SARS-CoV-2 variants (dated by TCRdb to about 2021). Background on the whole study: Vaccine-arm donors came from COV1001, a multicentre, randomized, double-blind, placebo-controlled phase I-IIa trial of Ad26.COV2.S in healthy adults. Trial participants were randomized into five groups of five: low-dose or high-dose Ad26.COV2.S given once or twice, or placebo on both occasions. Throughout the experiments and outcome assessment, investigators stayed blinded to trial group allocation. A total of 32 samples were included in the TCR-sequenced set, comprising about 20 Ad26.COV2.S vaccine recipients, 5 placebo recipients and 8 SARS-CoV-2 convalescent individuals. TCRbeta repertoire sequencing was used to assess the specificity and breadth of SARS-CoV-2-reactive T cell receptors after Ad26.COV2.S vaccination. Ad26.COV2.S was administered intramuscularly at 5 x 10^10 or 1 x 10^11 viral particles, either as a single shot or as two shots given 56 days apart. The research as a whole found: After vaccination, substantial breadth of spike-specific CD8+ and CD4+ T cell responses was reported. Spike-specific TCR breadth was higher in Ad26.COV2.S recipients than in placebo recipients (P = 0.0014). The study was not powered for comparison of responses between vaccine doses or regimens. Vaccine and placebo recipients had similar non-spike TCR breadth, a finding consistent with the vaccine containing only spike. The authors noted that the TCR breadth and depth analyses may have underestimated total T cell responses.

The immunoSEQ Assay was the method used to sequence TCRbeta CDR3 regions. After extraction, genomic DNA underwent amplification by bias-controlled multiplex PCR, followed by high-throughput sequencing. The paper's data handling went like this. To quantify the absolute abundance of every unique TCRbeta CDR3 region, sequences were collapsed and filtered. T cell fraction was estimated by normalization of TCRbeta template counts to usable DNA, with usable DNA being measured through amplification of reference genes present in all nucleated cells. Repertoire TCRs were annotated as SARS-CoV-2-specific when V gene, CDR3 amino acid sequence and J gene were exactly matched to a known reactive TCR set. MIRA supplied the reference SARS-CoV-2 TCR set, which was filtered for enrichment in COVID-19-positive ImmuneCODE repertoires so that public or cross-reactive TCRs were removed. Based on the MIRA antigens, annotated TCRs were further analysed at the level of specific ORF or position within ORF. Depth was the summed frequency of annotated unique rearrangements, while breadth was defined as annotated unique rearrangements over total unique productive rearrangements. Two-sided Wilcoxon rank-sum tests were applied when comparing TCR breadth between groups. TCRdb's version of the immuneACCESS table is confined to in-frame rearrangements and falls short of the full clone set. An unresolved V gene accounts for under half of the shortfall where checked; the remainder is of unknown origin. The DNA was the basis for D and trimming; V, J and clone size are from that table. The sample records 200,000 to 300,000 clones, around nine tenths of which are singletons. Just under 3% of the sample rests with the top ten.

The germline V gene specifies SGHRS as CDR1 and YFSETQ as CDR2. For this chain, trimming is 4 bases at the V end and 8 bases at the J end, and the number of junction bases without a gene match is 8. The CDR3 holds 14 amino acids from the cysteine to the phenylalanine. The CDR3 DNA has 42 bases and is translated from base 1. The treatment or condition label corresponds to: some 19 received Ad26.COV2.S at low or high dose, single or two shots; several received placebo; per-sample allocation not given. Repertoires of vaccine and placebo recipients were sequenced from samples collected on day 63 after the first injection. In Cohort 1b, around 25 adults aged 18-55 years were enrolled at a single site in Boston, USA, between 29 July and 7 August 2020. As a vaccine, Ad26.COV2.S was a replication-incompetent adenovirus type 26 vector that expressed a prefusion-stabilized SARS-CoV-2 spike protein derived from the original Wuhan strain.

A remark on this clone: Its antigen specificity is not known. Per-base qualities were not stored, and no clone one base away is much larger.

The TCR comes from a person aged 18-60 years who received the Ad26.COV2.S COVID-19 vaccine or a placebo. The sequences come from peripheral blood, collected in a trial of Ad26.COV2.S vaccine versus placebo. The V and J genes are TRBV5-1 and TRBJ2-1; a stretch of 8 junction bases matches TRBD2. The CDR3 protein sequence reads: CASSPGGAGDEQFF. Here is the DNA: TGCGCCAGCAGCCCCGGGGGGGCCGGGGATGAGCAGTTCTTC.